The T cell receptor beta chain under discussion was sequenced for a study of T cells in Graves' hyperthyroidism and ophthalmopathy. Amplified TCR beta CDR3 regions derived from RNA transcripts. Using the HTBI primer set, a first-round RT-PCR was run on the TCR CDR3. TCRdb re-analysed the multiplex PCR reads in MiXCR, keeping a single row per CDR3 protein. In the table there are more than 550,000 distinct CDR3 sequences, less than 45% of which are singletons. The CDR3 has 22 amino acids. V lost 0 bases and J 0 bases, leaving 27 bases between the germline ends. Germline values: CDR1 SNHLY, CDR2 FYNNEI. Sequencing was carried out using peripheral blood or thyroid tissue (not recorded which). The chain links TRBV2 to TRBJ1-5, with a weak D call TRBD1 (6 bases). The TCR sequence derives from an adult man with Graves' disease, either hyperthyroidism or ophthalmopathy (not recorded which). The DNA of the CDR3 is TGTGCCAGCAGTGAAGCGCGTCCCACACCGAATAGGGGGAAGAATAGCAATCAGCCCCAGCATTTT. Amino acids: CASSEARPTPNRGKNSNQPQHF.